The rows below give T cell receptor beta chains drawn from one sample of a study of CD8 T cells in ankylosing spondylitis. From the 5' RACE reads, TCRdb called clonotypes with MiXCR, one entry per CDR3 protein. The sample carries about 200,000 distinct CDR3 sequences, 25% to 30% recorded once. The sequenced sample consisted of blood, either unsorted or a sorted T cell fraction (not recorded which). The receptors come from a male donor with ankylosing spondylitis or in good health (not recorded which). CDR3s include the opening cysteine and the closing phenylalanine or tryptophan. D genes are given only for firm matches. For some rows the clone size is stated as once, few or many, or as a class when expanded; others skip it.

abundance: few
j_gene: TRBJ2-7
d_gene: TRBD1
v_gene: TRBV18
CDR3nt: TGTGCCAGCTCACCAGGGACAGGGGGCAACTACGAGCAGTACTTC
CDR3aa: CASSPGTGGNYEQYF

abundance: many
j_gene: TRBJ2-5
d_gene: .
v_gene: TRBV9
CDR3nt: TGTGCCAGCAGCGTATCCCCGAGACCCGAAGCTGGGACCCAGTACTTC
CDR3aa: CASSVSPRPEAGTQYF

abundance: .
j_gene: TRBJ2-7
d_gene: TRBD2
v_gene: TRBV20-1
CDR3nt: TGCAGTGCTAGACCGCTAGCGGGAGCGGTCGAGCAGTACTTC
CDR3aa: CSARPLAGAVEQYF

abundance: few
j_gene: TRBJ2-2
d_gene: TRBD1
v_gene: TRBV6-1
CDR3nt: TGTGCCAGCAGAGCGAATTCCGGGACAGGGGGCCCCGGGGAGCTGTTTTTT
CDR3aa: CASRANSGTGGPGELFF

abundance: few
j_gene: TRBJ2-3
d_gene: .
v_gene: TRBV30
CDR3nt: TGTGCCTGGAGTGTACTAGGGAGCACAGATACGCAGTATTTT
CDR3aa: CAWSVLGSTDTQYF

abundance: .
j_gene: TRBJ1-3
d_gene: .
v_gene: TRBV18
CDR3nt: TGTGCCAGCTCTCTACAGAGGGACACCATATATTTT
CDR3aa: CASSLQRDTIYF

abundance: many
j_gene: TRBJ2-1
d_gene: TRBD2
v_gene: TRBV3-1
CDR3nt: TGTGCCAGCAGCCAAGAAGGGCTAGCGGGAGGGCCCTACAATGAGCAGTTCTTC
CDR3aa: CASSQEGLAGGPYNEQFF

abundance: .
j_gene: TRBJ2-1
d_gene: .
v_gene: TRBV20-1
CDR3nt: TGCAGTGCTAGAGTTTCCGGGATAAATGAGCAGTTCTTC
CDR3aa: CSARVSGINEQFF

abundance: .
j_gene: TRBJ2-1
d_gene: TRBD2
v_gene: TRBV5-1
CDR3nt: TGCGCCAGCAGCTTGATGGGACTAGCGGGATACAATGAGCAGTTCTTC
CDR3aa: CASSLMGLAGYNEQFF

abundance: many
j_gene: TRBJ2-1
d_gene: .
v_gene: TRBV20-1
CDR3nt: TGCAGTGCTAGAGATAGGGTGCGCTCCTACAATGAGCAGTTCTTC
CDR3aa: CSARDRVRSYNEQFF

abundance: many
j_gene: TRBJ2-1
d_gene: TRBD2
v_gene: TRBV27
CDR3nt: TGTGCCAGCAGTCGCGCGGGAGTCTCCTACAATGAGCAGTTCTTC
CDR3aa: CASSRAGVSYNEQFF

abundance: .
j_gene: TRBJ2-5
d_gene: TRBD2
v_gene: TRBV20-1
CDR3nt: TGCAGTGCTACAAATTATGAGACTAGCACATGGGAGACCCAGTACTTC
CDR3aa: CSATNYETSTWETQYF

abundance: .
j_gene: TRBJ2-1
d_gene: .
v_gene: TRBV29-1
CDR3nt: TGCAGCGCAGCCCAGCGGACCTACAATGAGCAGTTCTTC
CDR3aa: CSAAQRTYNEQFF

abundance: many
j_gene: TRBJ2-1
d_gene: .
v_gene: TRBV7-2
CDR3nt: TGTGCCAGCAGCTTAGTCCCGGGCGCCCTCAATGAGCAGTTCTTC
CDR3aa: CASSLVPGALNEQFF

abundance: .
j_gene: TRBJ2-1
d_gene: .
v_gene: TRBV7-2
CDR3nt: TGTGCCAGCAGCTTATCGGTCTGGGGGGCGTCATCCAACTCCTACAATGAGCAGTTCTTC
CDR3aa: CASSLSVWGASSNSYNEQFF

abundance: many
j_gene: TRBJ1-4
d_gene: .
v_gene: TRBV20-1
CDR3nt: TGCAGTGCCACCGTCGGGGGGTCGGCTAATGAAAAACTGTTTTTT
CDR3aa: CSATVGGSANEKLFF

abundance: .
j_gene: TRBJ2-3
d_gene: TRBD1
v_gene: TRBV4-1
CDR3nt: TGCGCCAGCAGCCAGTGGACAGGGGTATTAGCAGATACGCAGTATTTT
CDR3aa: CASSQWTGVLADTQYF

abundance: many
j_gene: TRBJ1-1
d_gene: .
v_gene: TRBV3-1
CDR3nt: TGTGCCAGCAGCCAAGAGGGGAGGGGACCCACTGAAGCTTTCTTT
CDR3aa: CASSQEGRGPTEAFF

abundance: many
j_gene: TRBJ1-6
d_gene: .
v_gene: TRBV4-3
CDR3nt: TGCGCCAGCAGCCTACACTTCAGTAGCTCCTATAATTCACCCCTCCACTTT
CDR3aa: CASSLHFSSSYNSPLHF

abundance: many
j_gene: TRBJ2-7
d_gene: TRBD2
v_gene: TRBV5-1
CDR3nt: TGCGCCAGCAGCCGAGGGACTAGCGGGACCACTTACTACGAGCAGTACTTC
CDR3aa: CASSRGTSGTTYYEQYF

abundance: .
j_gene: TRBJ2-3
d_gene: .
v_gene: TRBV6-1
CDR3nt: TGTGCCAGCAGTCAAAAAACGTCATCAGATACGCAGTATTTT
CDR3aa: CASSQKTSSDTQYF

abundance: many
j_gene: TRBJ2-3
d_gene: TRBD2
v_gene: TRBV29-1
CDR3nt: TGCAGCGGCTTGACTAGCGGAGCTAGCACAGATACGCAGTATTTT
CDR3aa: CSGLTSGASTDTQYF

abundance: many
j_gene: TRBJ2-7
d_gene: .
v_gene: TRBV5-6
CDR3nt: TGTGCCAGCAGCCTCATGGACAGCAGCTCCTACGAGCAGTACTTC
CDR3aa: CASSLMDSSSYEQYF

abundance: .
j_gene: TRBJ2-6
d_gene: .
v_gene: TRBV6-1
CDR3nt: TGTGCCACCCGGCTCTCTGGGGCCAACGTCCTGACTTTC
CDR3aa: CATRLSGANVLTF

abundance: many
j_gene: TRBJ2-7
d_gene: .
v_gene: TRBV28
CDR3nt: TGTGCCAGCAGTTTTACTAGCAGGAGCTCCTACGAGCAGTACTTC
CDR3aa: CASSFTSRSSYEQYF

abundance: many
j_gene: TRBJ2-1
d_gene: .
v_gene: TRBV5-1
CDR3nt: TGCGCCAGCACGGAGGGTGCGACAGGGTTTGAGCAGTTCTTC
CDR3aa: CASTEGATGFEQFF

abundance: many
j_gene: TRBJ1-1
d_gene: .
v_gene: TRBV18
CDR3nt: TGTGCCAGCTCATTCCAGGTCCCGAGTGCTGAAGCTTTCTTT
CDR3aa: CASSFQVPSAEAFF

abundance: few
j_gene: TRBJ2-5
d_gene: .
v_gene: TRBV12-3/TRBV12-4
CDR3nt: TGTGCCAGCAGGTCTAGCGTCGGGGAGACCCAGTACTTC
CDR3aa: CASRSSVGETQYF

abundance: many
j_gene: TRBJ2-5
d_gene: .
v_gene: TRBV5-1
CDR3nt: TGCGCCAGCAGCTTGGGCATTCATGAGACCCAGTACTTC
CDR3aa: CASSLGIHETQYF

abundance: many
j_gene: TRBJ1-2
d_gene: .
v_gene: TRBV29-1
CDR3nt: TGCAGCGCGGACGAGGCTGCGTATGGCTACACCTTC
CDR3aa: CSADEAAYGYTF

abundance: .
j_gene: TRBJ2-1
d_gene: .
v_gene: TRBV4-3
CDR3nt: TGCGCCAGCAGCCAAGATCGGACCGGGACCCACAATGAGCAGTTCTTC
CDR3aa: CASSQDRTGTHNEQFF

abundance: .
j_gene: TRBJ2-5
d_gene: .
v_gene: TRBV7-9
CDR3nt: TGTGCCAGCAGCTTAGGTGGCAGATGGCAGGAAAAAGAGACCCAGTACTTC
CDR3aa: CASSLGGRWQEKETQYF

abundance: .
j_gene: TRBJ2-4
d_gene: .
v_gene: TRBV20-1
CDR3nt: TGCAGTGCTGGGGGGTCAGGGACCAAAAACATTCAGTACTTC
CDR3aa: CSAGGSGTKNIQYF

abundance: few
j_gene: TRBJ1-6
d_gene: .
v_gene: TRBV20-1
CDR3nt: TGCAGTGCTAGAGATCTATTTTCACCCCTCCACTTT
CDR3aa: CSARDLFSPLHF

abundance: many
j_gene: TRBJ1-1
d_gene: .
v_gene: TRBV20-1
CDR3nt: TGCAGTGCTAGGCCGCGGAGGTTGGGGAACACTGAAGCTTTCTTT
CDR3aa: CSARPRRLGNTEAFF

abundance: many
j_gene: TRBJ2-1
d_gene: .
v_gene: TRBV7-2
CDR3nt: TGTGCCAGCAGCTCTCAAATCGGCGATGAGCAGTTCTTC
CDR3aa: CASSSQIGDEQFF

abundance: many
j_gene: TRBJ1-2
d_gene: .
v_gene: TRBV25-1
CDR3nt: TGTGCCAGCAGTGAAAGGGTCGGTGGGCACTATGGCTACACCTTC
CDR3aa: CASSERVGGHYGYTF

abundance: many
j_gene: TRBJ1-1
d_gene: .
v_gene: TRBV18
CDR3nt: TGTGCCAGCTCACCACTGGGAACTATGAACACTGAAGCTTTCTTT
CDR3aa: CASSPLGTMNTEAFF

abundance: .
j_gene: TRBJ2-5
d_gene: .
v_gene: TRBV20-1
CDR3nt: TGCAGTGCTAGAGAATCAGGGCGTTCAGAGACCCAGTACTTC
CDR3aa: CSARESGRSETQYF

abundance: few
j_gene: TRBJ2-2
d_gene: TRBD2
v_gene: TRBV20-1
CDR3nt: TGCAGTGCTAGATGGGGCGGGAGGGGAAACACCGGGGAGCTGTTTTTT
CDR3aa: CSARWGGRGNTGELFF

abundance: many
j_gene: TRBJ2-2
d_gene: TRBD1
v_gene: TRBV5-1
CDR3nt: TGCGCCAGCAGCTTGGTTTTCGGGGGACAGGCCCAAAAGATCACCGGGGAGCTGTTTTTT
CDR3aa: CASSLVFGGQAQKITGELFF